The T cell receptor (beta chain) under discussion was sequenced for a study of CD8 T cells in Susac syndrome (dated by TCRdb to the late 2010s). With regard to the full study: Repertoire sequencing was used to test whether CD8+ T cell activation and differentiation in Susac syndrome was antigen driven. The study compared CD8+ T cell repertoire clonality among about a dozen healthy donors, about 14 Susac syndrome patients and fewer than 19 multiple sclerosis patients.

RNA was extracted using the RNeasy kit, and roughly 0.5 to 1 microgram was reverse transcribed with random hexamers. The immunoSEQ multiplex PCR assay, covering 54 Vbeta and 13 Jbeta segments, was used to amplify TCR beta CDR3 regions. PCR amplification bias was corrected using a synthetic template baseline for primer optimization and computational correction. Per the authors' processing: Reads were assigned to V, D and J genes according to IMGT and analyzed in immunoSEQ Analyzer, with only productive sequences retained. To calculate clonality, Shannon entropy was normalized by log2 of the number of productive unique sequences and then subtracted from one. For each patient and control, public and private clones were evaluated within the 100 most prevalent clones. A clone was defined as Susac-specific if it was absent from the healthy and MS cohorts, from around 960 published viral clones and from other ImmuneACCESS disease sequences. The public reads were reprocessed in TCRdb via fastp at Q25 and MiXCR, keeping in-frame beta chains. Duplicate CDR3 protein sequences are folded into a single record with the most common DNA and genes. V and J calls and clone size were set by TCRdb, not the authors. For this sample the table gives some 450,000 distinct CDR3 sequences, of which more than 80% were detected only once. About 0.12% of the sample belongs to the ten largest clones.

Paper-wide results and their limitations: The TCR sequencing and HLA analysis was acknowledged to have included a relatively small number of individuals.

Peripheral blood CD8+ and CD4+ T cells from healthy donors, Susac syndrome patients and multiple sclerosis patients were profiled by high-throughput TCR beta sequencing. Treatment-naive patients with stable or active relapsing-remitting disease fulfilling revised McDonald criteria were used as multiple sclerosis controls. Bulk CD8+ and CD4+ T cells were purified by magnetic negative isolation, whereas CD8+ TEMRA cells were enriched by FACS. Blood was collected in EDTA tubes and processed within 24 hours, with PBMCs isolated through density gradient centrifugation. PBMCs destined for TCR sequencing were cryopreserved in liquid nitrogen and later thawed in a 37 °C water bath. Purity of sorted or isolated CD4+, CD8+ and CD8+ TEMRA cells was at least 90%. Comments on this clonotype: It has no known antigen specificity. No much larger clonotype is one base removed from it; base qualities were not supplied.

The germline ends are 8 bases apart after V is trimmed by 0 bases and J by 2 bases. The CDR1 and CDR2 encoded by the germline V gene are MGHRA and YSYEKL. The CDR3 numbers 14 residues from cysteine through phenylalanine. Only the CDR3 DNA is retained, 42 bases long and in frame from the first base. Sequencing was performed on CD8+ T cells from PBMCs. This receptor was identified in a human donor with multiple sclerosis. The V and J segments used are TRBV4-1 and TRBJ2-7; the D gene cannot be resolved reliably. The CDR3 reads as follows: CASSQEGRAYEQYF. The DNA sequence is as follows: TGCGCCAGCAGCCAAGAAGGCAGAGCCTACGAGCAGTACTTC.